These 29 T cell receptor beta chains were sequenced from one sample in a study of T cell responses to AZD1222 COVID-19 vaccine. Using immunoSEQ multiplex PCR, the repertoire was profiled, and TCRdb retains in-frame clones only, with some absent. The data contain 130,000 to 150,000 clones, just over 90% of them singletons. Sequencing used peripheral blood, obtained on day 0 of MenACWY control vaccination. These receptors came from an adult in good health.

The chain links TRBV6-1 to TRBJ1-6; D uncertain. Germline assignment: CDR1 MNHNS and CDR2 SASEGT. The CDR3 sequence is 17 residues long. V gave up 0 bases and J gave up 1 base, with 10 bases separating them. In nucleotides, the CDR3 is TGTGCCAGCAGTGAAGCGCTTACGCAGTCCTATAATTCACCCCTCCACTTT. Translated, it gives CASSEALTQSYNSPLHF.

This clone was seen only a few times. The chain links TRBV27 to TRBJ1-2; 9 nucleotides agree with TRBD1. Losses at the gene ends were 3 bases for V and 7 bases for J; bases not matched to a gene: 9. CDR1 and CDR2 from the germline V gene are MNHEY and SMNVEV (reference sequence). The CDR3 has 15 amino acids. CDR3 DNA sequence: TGTGCCAGCAGTTTCGGGACAGGGCCCAGGGGTGGCTACACCTTC. Translated: CASSFGTGPRGGYTF.

The rearrangement links TRBV5-1 to TRBJ2-3, with 11 positions matching TRBD2. CDR3 length: 17 residues. Per germline, CDR1 SGHRS and CDR2 YFSETQ. V lost 0 bases, J lost 3 bases, and 6 bases stayed unmatched. CDR3 DNA: TGCGCCAGCAGCTTGGCCCGACTAGCGGGAAATACAGATACGCAGTATTTT. It is translated as CASSLARLAGNTDTQYF.

V usage is TRBV27 and J usage is TRBJ1-2; D unresolved. The V gene lost 2 bases and the J gene lost 6 bases, with 10 bases spanning the gap. Germline CDR1 and CDR2: MNHEY and SMNVEV (reference sequence). CDR3 length equals 13 residues. In nucleotides, the CDR3 is TGTGCCAGCAGTTTAAGGGCGAGAGATGGCTACACCTTC. Amino acid sequence: CASSLRARDGYTF.

V is TRBV27 and J is TRBJ2-7; 8 nucleotides line up with TRBD2. The CDR3 has 14 amino acids. Trimming cost V 6 bases and J 7 bases; bases outside gene matches: 11. Germline CDR1 reads MNHEY; CDR2 reads SMNVEV (reference sequence). Written as DNA, the CDR3 is TGTGCCAGCAGCTACCGGGGGGGGCCGGGGGAGCAGTACTTC. Protein: CASSYRGGPGEQYF.

J is TRBJ1-5 and V is TRBV19, with 8 bases that match TRBD1. The CDR3 has 15 amino acids. Germline V gene sequence: CDR1 LNHDA, CDR2 SQIVND (reference sequence). Losses at the gene ends were 6 bases for V and 4 bases for J; bases not matched to a gene: 8. The CDR3 DNA sequence: TGTGCCAGTAGAGTGGACAGGGTTCGAAATCAGCCCCAGCATTTT. Translating it yields CASRVDRVRNQPQHF. The variable domain in full, with the rest retrieved from reference TRBV19 and TRBJ1-5, is DGGITQSPKYLFRKEGQNVTLSCEQNLNHDAMYWYRQDPGQGLRLIYYSQIVNDFQKGDIAEGYSVSREKKESFPLTVTSAQKNPTAFYLCASRVDRVRNQPQHFGDGTRLSIL.

The chain uses TRBV14 and TRBJ1-2; no clear D. V shed 1 base and J shed 5 bases, with 20 bases lying between them. Germline lookup yields CDR1 SGHDN and CDR2 FVKESK. The CDR3 is made up of 17 amino acids. The CDR3 sequence is CASSQVFLGIGGYGYTF. The CDR3 DNA follows: TGTGCCAGCAGCCAAGTATTTTTGGGAATTGGAGGTTATGGCTACACCTTC.

The chain recombines TRBV19 with TRBJ2-5; weak D call: TRBD2 (6 bases). The germline V gene encodes CDR1 LNHDA and CDR2 SQIVND (reference sequence). CDR3 length equals 15 residues. The V end lost 3 bases, the J end lost 2 bases, and 13 bases lay between the germline ends. The CDR3 nucleotides are TGTGCCAGTAGTATGGGACTTATAGAGCAAGAGACCCAGTACTTC. It specifies CASSMGLIEQETQYF. Complete variable domain (other parts from reference TRBV19 and TRBJ2-5): DGGITQSPKYLFRKEGQNVTLSCEQNLNHDAMYWYRQDPGQGLRLIYYSQIVNDFQKGDIAEGYSVSREKKESFPLTVTSAQKNPTAFYLCASSMGLIEQETQYFGPGTRLLVL.

This chain joins TRBV5-1 and TRBJ1-3; maybe TRBD1 (5 bases). V lost 3 bases and J 4 bases, leaving 8 bases between the germline ends. The CDR3 covers 13 residues. The germline V gene has CDR1 SGHRS and CDR2 YFSETQ. The CDR3 loop is CASSSGEGNTIYF. The CDR3 DNA is TGCGCCAGCAGCTCGGGGGAAGGAAACACCATATATTTT.

The chain carries TRBV19 and TRBJ1-1; D perhaps matches TRBD1 (5 bases). Germline CDR1 LNHDA, CDR2 SQIVND (reference sequence). The V and J ends lost 4 bases and 11 bases respectively, with 20 bases between them. This CDR3 is built from 14 residues. This CDR3 reads CASSNPAVGRRAFF. CDR3 in DNA: TGTGCCAGTAGTAACCCCGCAGTGGGGCGACGGGCTTTCTTT.

V gene TRBV11-2 combines with J gene TRBJ1-2; 12 bases line up with TRBD1. Trimming cost V 5 bases and J 2 bases; bases outside gene matches: 6. The germline CDR1 and CDR2 sequences are SGHAT and FQNNGV. This CDR3 has 16 amino acids. Here the CDR3 reads CASSRWDRGLNYGYTF. CDR3 DNA sequence: TGTGCCAGCAGCCGATGGGACAGGGGGCTAAACTATGGCTACACCTTC.

The CDR3 region is CSASIGETQYF. CDR3 bases: TGCAGTGCTAGTATAGGGGAGACCCAGTACTTC. V and J are TRBV20-1 and TRBJ2-5; no clear D gene. Trimming stripped 3 bases from V and 5 bases from J, with 7 bases between. The CDR3 runs 11 residues. Germline lookup yields CDR1 DFQATT and CDR2 SNEGSKA (reference sequence).

The chain couples TRBV27 to TRBJ2-7; TRBD1 matches 11 bases. The CDR3 totals 14 residues. Germline-derived CDR1 and CDR2 are MNHEY and SMNVEV (reference sequence). Unmatched junction bases numbered 6, after V lost 4 bases and J lost 7 bases. DNA of the CDR3: TGTGCCAGCAGTTACGGGACAGGGGGTTGGGAGCAGTACTTC. Translated, it gives CASSYGTGGWEQYF.

The J gene is TRBJ1-1, the V gene TRBV15, with D possibly TRBD1 on 5 matching bases. V lost 0 bases, J lost 0 bases, and 8 bases lay in between. Germline CDR1 reads LNHNV; CDR2 reads YYDKDF (reference sequence). The CDR3 is made up of 15 amino acids. The CDR3 DNA sequence: TGTGCCACCAGCAGAGAGAAGGGGCTGAACACTGAAGCTTTCTTT. Translated, it gives CATSREKGLNTEAFF.

This clone appeared once. V and J are TRBV3-1 (or the pseudogene TRBV3-2) and TRBJ2-4, with D hard to call. Germline CDR1 is LGHDT and CDR2 is YNNKEL (reference sequence). The CDR3 is 13 residues long. Deletions cut 1 base from V and 6 bases from J, with 7 bases between. This CDR3 is CASSQASANIQYF. In DNA, the CDR3 is TGTGCCAGCAGCCAAGCGTCCGCAAACATTCAGTACTTC.

The CDR3 reads CASTPHRDRGKFNGYTF. Here the CDR3 DNA reads TGTGCCAGTACCCCCCACCGGGACAGGGGAAAATTTAATGGCTACACCTTC. The V call is TRBV19, the J call TRBJ1-2, with 10 bases identical to TRBD1. This CDR3 contains 17 residues. CDR1 and CDR2 from the germline V gene are LNHDA and SQIVND (reference sequence). Trimming removed 7 bases from V and 6 bases from J; junction bases left unmatched: 17.

The rearrangement links TRBV28 to TRBJ1-4; no firm D call. V lost 1 base and J lost 0, with 9 bases in between. In germline, CDR1 is MDHEN, CDR2 SYDVKM. There are 16 residues in the CDR3. CDR3 amino acids: CASSLSGSATNEKLFF. The DNA of the CDR3 is TGTGCCAGCAGTTTATCGGGAAGTGCAACTAATGAAAAACTGTTTTTT.

V usage is TRBV3-1 (or the pseudogene TRBV3-2) and J usage is TRBJ1-2; D call uncertain. Trimming stripped 6 bases from V and 8 bases from J, with 10 bases between. The CDR3 is 11 residues long. CDR1 LGHDT and CDR2 YNNKEL come from the germline V gene (reference sequence). The CDR3 DNA is TGTGCCAGCAGGTCTCTCCTGGGCTACACCTTC. Amino acid sequence: CASRSLLGYTF.

The V call is TRBV11-2, the J call TRBJ1-2, with 7 positions matching TRBD1. The V segment lost 2 bases and the J segment 5 bases; nucleotides outside the gene matches: 14. Germline values: CDR1 SGHAT, CDR2 FQNNGV. The CDR3 consists of 17 residues. The CDR3 loop is CASSLSPPGRGEYGYTF. DNA for the CDR3: TGTGCCAGCAGCTTAAGTCCGCCGGGCAGGGGGGAATATGGCTACACCTTC.

V and J are TRBV28 and TRBJ1-1, with 7 bases identical to TRBD1. The CDR3 loop spans 14 amino acids. Germline CDR1 reads MDHEN; CDR2 reads SYDVKM. The junction had 7 bases not matched to a gene; V was cut back by 4 bases and J by 5 bases. This CDR3 is CASSSPGQMTEAFF. The CDR3 DNA follows: TGTGCCAGCAGTTCGCCGGGACAGATGACTGAAGCTTTCTTT.

The chain employs TRBV5-1 and TRBJ2-3; D unresolved. The CDR3 runs to 17 residues. Germline V lookup: CDR1 SGHRS, CDR2 YFSETQ. The V gene lost 6 bases and the J gene lost 3 bases, with 23 bases spanning the gap. CDR3 sequence reads: CASTLQRTDHPTDTQYF. The DNA for the CDR3 is TGCGCCAGCACCCTCCAGAGAACCGACCATCCGACAGATACGCAGTATTTT.

The chain uses TRBV10-1 and TRBJ1-5; weak D call: TRBD1 (6 bases). V gave up 4 bases and J gave up 2 bases, with 12 bases separating them. This CDR3 is 15 amino acids long. The germline CDR1 and CDR2 sequences are WNHNN and SYGVQD (reference sequence). The CDR3 bases are TGCGCCAGCAGTGGAGGGGGTTCGGGCAATCAGCCCCAGCATTTT. Encoded protein: CASSGGGSGNQPQHF.

The rearrangement links TRBV3-1 (or the pseudogene TRBV3-2) to TRBJ1-5; no clear D gene. Per germline, CDR1 LGHDT and CDR2 YNNKEL (reference sequence). V lost 2 bases and J 2 bases, leaving 10 bases between the germline ends. The CDR3 has 15 amino acids. CDR3 in DNA: TGTGCCAGCAGCCAAACCCCCGCCGGCAATCAGCCCCAGCATTTT. This gives the protein CASSQTPAGNQPQHF.

The chain has TRBV4-1 and TRBJ1-1; 8 bases agree with TRBD1. Looked up from germline, CDR1 is MGHRA and CDR2 is YSYEKL. V trimming: 3 bases; J trimming: 0 bases; junction bases outside the gene matches: 3. The CDR3 contains 15 residues. Written as DNA, the CDR3 is TGCGCCAGCAGCCAGCCACAGGGGGTGAACACTGAAGCTTTCTTT. As protein: CASSQPQGVNTEAFF.

This sequence joins TRBV29-1 and TRBJ2-3, with D tentatively TRBD2 (5 bases). V gave up 3 bases and J gave up 4 bases, with 5 bases separating them. The CDR3 covers 11 residues. Looked up from germline, CDR1 is SQVTM and CDR2 is ANQGSEA. CDR3 sequence: CSVERADTQYF. CDR3 bases: TGCAGCGTTGAGAGGGCAGATACGCAGTATTTT.

Here the CDR3 DNA reads TGTGCCAGCAGTCCGGGACTAGGTCTCTCCGAGCAGTACTTC. This encodes CASSPGLGLSEQYF. The gene calls are TRBV27 and TRBJ2-7; 8 nucleotides match TRBD2. The CDR3 extends over 14 amino acids. Germline V lookup: CDR1 MNHEY, CDR2 SMNVEV (reference sequence). V dropped 5 bases and J dropped 6; count of bases not matched to a gene: 9.

This chain joins TRBV6-2 or TRBV6-3 and TRBJ1-2, with D perhaps TRBD1 (6 bases). Germline V gives CDR1 MNHEY, CDR2 SVGEGT. V lost 2 bases and J 8 bases, leaving 18 bases between the germline ends. The length of the CDR3 is 15 residues. CDR3 amino acids: CASSYRETGQRGYTF. Written as DNA, the CDR3 is TGTGCCAGCAGTTACCGAGAAACCGGACAGAGGGGCTACACCTTC.

The V and J genes are TRBV9 and TRBJ1-3; no clear D gene. Trimming pared 2 bases from V and 0 bases from J, leaving 6 bases between. Germline loops: CDR1 SGDLS, CDR2 YYNGEE. The length of the CDR3 is 14 residues. DNA for the CDR3: TGTGCCAGCAGCGTCCAAGACTCTGGAAACACCATATATTTT. Protein product: CASSVQDSGNTIYF.

CDR3 loop: CASSTSGGVYEQYF. Here the CDR3 DNA reads TGTGCCAGCAGCACCTCAGGGGGGGTCTACGAGCAGTACTTC. The rearrangement joins TRBV7-9 to TRBJ2-7; D could derive from TRBD1 or TRBD2 (7 bases each). The CDR3 consists of 14 residues. Germline values: CDR1 SEHNR, CDR2 FQNEAQ (reference sequence). Trimming removed 5 bases at V and 3 bases at J, with 14 bases between.